Each of the 19 T cell receptor beta chains below was sequenced from the same sample in a study of cytomegalovirus exposure and HLA in healthy donors (dated by TCRdb to about 2017). Library preparation was by the immunoSEQ multiplex PCR assay. For the multiplex PCR, a mixture combining 60 forward primers for TCR Vbeta segments and 13 reverse primers for TCR Jbeta segments was used. TCRdb obtained this table from immuneACCESS and retained in-frame rearrangements with V and J assigned. These tables miss some clones; where compared with another copy, unresolved V genes account for less than half of the shortfall, and the remainder is unexplained. The sample records about 190,000 clones, 82% of which are singletons. The top ten constitute approximately 0.8% of the sample. Sample: PBMCs. These receptors were obtained from a woman between 18 and 29 years old in good health and CMV-seronegative.

This chain links TRBV28 with TRBJ1-3, with D tentatively TRBD1 (6 bases). V lost 7 bases and J lost 1, with 8 bases in between. Per the germline V gene, CDR1 is MDHEN and CDR2 is SYDVKM. The CDR3 contains 13 residues. CDR3 DNA: TGTGCCAGCATTACAGGGTCTGGAAACACCATATATTTT. Translating gives CASITGSGNTIYF.

V gene TRBV6-4 combines with J gene TRBJ1-5; 7 bases map to TRBD1. V lost 3 bases, J lost 6 bases, and 2 bases stayed unmatched. From germline, CDR1 is MRHNA and CDR2 SNTAGT. The CDR3 has 13 residues. The CDR3 reads CASSESGGQPQHF. The DNA for the CDR3 is TGTGCCAGCAGTGAATCAGGGGGTCAGCCCCAGCATTTT.

This clone has a handful of counts. The rearrangement uses TRBV6-5 and TRBJ1-4, with unresolved D. Germline V gene lookup returns CDR1 MNHEY and CDR2 SVGAGI. The CDR3 sequence is 14 residues long. V was shortened by 0 bases and J by 7 bases, with 9 bases between the two germline ends. CDR3 region: CASSYSSVGEKLFF. The CDR3 DNA follows: TGTGCCAGCAGTTACTCGTCCGTCGGTGAAAAACTGTTTTTT.

The chain links TRBV12-1 to TRBJ1-1; TRBD1 reflects the table's D call only, with no check against the DNA. TRBV12-1 is designated a pseudogene. CDR3 length: 15 residues. CDR3 DNA sequence: TGTGCCAGCAGCTGGCTGTCAGGAATGGACACTGAAGCTTTCTTT. Its protein is CASSWLSGMDTEAFF.

This chain joins TRBV6-4 and TRBJ1-2; no clear D. The V end was cut by 2 bases, the J end by 5 bases, with 9 bases between. This CDR3 is 13 amino acids long. Germline assignment: CDR1 MRHNA and CDR2 SNTAGT. The CDR3 reads CASSDGGRYGYTF. The CDR3 nucleotides are TGTGCCAGCAGTGACGGTGGGAGGTATGGCTACACCTTC.

The chain joins TRBV5-5 to TRBJ1-1; 9 positions agree with TRBD1. Trimming cost V 4 bases and J 11 bases; bases outside gene matches: 6. CDR1 is SGHKS and CDR2 is YYEKEE in the germline V gene (reference sequence). The CDR3 has 12 residues. For the CDR3, the DNA is TGTGCCAGCAGCAGTCGGACAGGGGTGGCTTTCTTT. Encoded protein: CASSSRTGVAFF.

This clone occurred a few times. The CDR3 DNA sequence: TGCGCCAGCAGCTTGGTAACAGGGGCCCCTGGGGCCAACGTCCTGACTTTC. Its translation is CASSLVTGAPGANVLTF. This chain uses TRBV5-1 with TRBJ2-6, with 7 bases aligning to TRBD1. The CDR3 loop spans 17 amino acids. J lost 2 bases, V lost 0 bases, and 5 bases had no gene match. Per germline, CDR1 SGHRS and CDR2 YFSETQ.

The genes are TRBV28 and TRBJ2-3, with TRBD2 identical over 10 bases. J lost 5 bases, V lost 3 bases, and 5 bases had no gene match. There are 15 residues in the CDR3. Germline assignment: CDR1 MDHEN and CDR2 SYDVKM. As DNA, the CDR3 is TGTGCCAGCAGTTTTCTAGCGGGAGATGTAGATACGCAGTATTTT. Encoded protein: CASSFLAGDVDTQYF.

The rearrangement links TRBV5-1 to TRBJ2-5, with a possible D match to TRBD1 (6 bases). TRBJ2-7 explains the end of the DNA better; the J call may be wrong. CDR3 length: 14 residues. Per germline, CDR1 SGHRS and CDR2 YFSETQ. Here the CDR3 reads CASSLEQGYYEQYF. CDR3 DNA: TGCGCCAGCAGCTTGGAACAGGGTTACTACGAGCAGTACTTC.

The gene calls are TRBV6-5 and TRBJ2-1; D gene unclear. The CDR3 loop spans 14 amino acids. Trimming removed 7 bases from V and 0 bases from J, with 10 bases in between. Germline V lookup: CDR1 MNHEY, CDR2 SVGAGI. CDR3 bases: TGTGCCAGCATGAAACCCAGCTCCTACAATGAGCAGTTCTTC. Protein: CASMKPSSYNEQFF.

V and J are TRBV29-1 and TRBJ1-2; D ambiguous. With 8 bases removed from V and 0 bases from J, the gap between germline ends came to 13 bases. CDR1 is SQVTM, CDR2 ANQGSEA, per germline. The CDR3 extends over 13 amino acids. The CDR3 is CSIVRTTNYGYTF. As DNA, the CDR3 is TGCAGCATTGTCCGAACAACTAACTATGGCTACACCTTC.

The rearrangement uses TRBV5-4 and TRBJ2-3; 9 nucleotides align to TRBD2. CDR3 length: 15 residues. Unmatched junction bases numbered 6, after V lost 2 bases and J lost 5 bases. CDR1 SGHNT and CDR2 YYREEE come from the germline V gene (reference sequence). The CDR3 DNA is TGTGCCAGCAGCTTTGCGGGGGGGCGTGTAGATACGCAGTATTTT. Translation gives CASSFAGGRVDTQYF.

This clone appeared once. The J gene is TRBJ1-4, the V gene TRBV30; 7 bases are shared with TRBD1. Germline CDR1 and CDR2: GTSNPN and SVGIG (reference sequence). The CDR3 contains 17 residues. The junction had 11 bases not matched to a gene; V was cut back by 1 base and J by 3 bases. In DNA, the CDR3 is TGTGCCTGGAGTGCGAAGGGGGCAAGTCGGGCTAATGAAAAACTGTTTTTT. The encoded protein is CAWSAKGASRANEKLFF.

The V gene is TRBV12-5, the J gene TRBJ2-3; the D gene is possibly TRBD2 (5 bases). Looked up from germline, CDR1 is LGHNT and CDR2 is FRNRAP. V lost 9 bases to trimming and J lost 4 bases, with 17 bases between them. The CDR3 is made up of 14 amino acids. DNA of the CDR3: TGTGCTAGCGCCGGGGTTGCACCTTCAGATACGCAGTATTTT. This gives the protein CASAGVAPSDTQYF.

The chain has TRBV6-5 and TRBJ1-1; no definite D call. Germline lookup yields CDR1 MNHEY and CDR2 SVGAGI. CDR3 length equals 15 residues. V dropped 2 bases and J dropped 11 bases, with 21 bases sitting between them. CDR3 protein: CASSYTGPFTGGAFF. In DNA form, the CDR3 reads TGTGCCAGCAGTTACACCGGACCGTTTACGGGAGGGGCTTTCTTT.

The J gene is TRBJ1-4, the V gene TRBV2, with 8 bases that match TRBD1. Germline V CDR1 and CDR2: SNHLY, FYNNEI. Unmatched junction bases numbered 8, after V lost 7 bases and J lost 7 bases. The CDR3 length is 14 residues. The CDR3 sequence: CASNVDREGEKLFF. The CDR3 nucleotides read TGTGCCAGCAATGTGGACAGGGAAGGTGAAAAACTGTTTTTT.

The chain carries TRBV5-1 and TRBJ1-1; no reliable D call. CDR1 and CDR2 (germline): SGHRS, YFSETQ. V gave up 0 bases and J gave up 6 bases, with 12 bases separating them. CDR3 size: 14 residues. CDR3 DNA sequence: TGCGCCAGCAGCTTGGTTCGCCCTCGGGCTGAAGCTTTCTTT. This sequence encodes CASSLVRPRAEAFF.

V gene TRBV5-4 combines with J gene TRBJ2-3; D is possibly TRBD2 (6 bases). V shed 4 bases and J shed 0 bases, with 12 bases lying between them. Germline assignment: CDR1 SGHNT and CDR2 YYREEE (reference sequence). This CDR3 comprises 15 residues. The CDR3 DNA is TGTGCCAGCAGCCAGGCGGGGACTAGCACAGATACGCAGTATTTT. It codes for CASSQAGTSTDTQYF.

This sequence joins TRBV25-1 and TRBJ2-2; D uncertain. CDR3 length: 13 residues. V lost 1 base and J lost 6, with 6 bases in between. CDR1 is MGHDK, CDR2 SYGVNS, per germline. CDR3 region: CASSESVAGELFF. For the CDR3, the DNA is TGTGCCAGCAGTGAATCAGTTGCCGGGGAGCTGTTTTTT.